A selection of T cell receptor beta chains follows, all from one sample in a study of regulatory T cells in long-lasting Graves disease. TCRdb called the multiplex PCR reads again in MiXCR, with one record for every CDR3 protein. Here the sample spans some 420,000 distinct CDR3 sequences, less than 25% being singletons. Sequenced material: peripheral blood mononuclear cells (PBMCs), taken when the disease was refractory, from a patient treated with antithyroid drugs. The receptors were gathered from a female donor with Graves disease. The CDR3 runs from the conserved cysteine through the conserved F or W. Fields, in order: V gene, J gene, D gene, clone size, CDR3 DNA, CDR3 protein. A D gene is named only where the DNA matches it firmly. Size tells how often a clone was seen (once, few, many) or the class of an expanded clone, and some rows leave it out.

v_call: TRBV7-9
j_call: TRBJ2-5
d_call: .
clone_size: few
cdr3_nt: TGTGCCAGCAGCCGAGCGGGCCTGGGAGAGACCCAGTACTTC
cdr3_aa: CASSRAGLGETQYF

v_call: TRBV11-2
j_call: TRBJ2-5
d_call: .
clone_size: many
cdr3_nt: TGTGCCAGCAGCGCCATACTTGAGGAGACCCAGTACTTC
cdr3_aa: CASSAILEETQYF

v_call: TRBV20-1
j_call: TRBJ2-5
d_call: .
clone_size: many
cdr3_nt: TGCAGTGCTAGAAACCAAGAGACCCAGTACTTC
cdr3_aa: CSARNQETQYF

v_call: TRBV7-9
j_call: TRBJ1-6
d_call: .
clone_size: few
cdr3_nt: TGTGCCAGCAGCCGACTTTCCTCCTATAATTCACCCCTCCACTTT
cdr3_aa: CASSRLSSYNSPLHF

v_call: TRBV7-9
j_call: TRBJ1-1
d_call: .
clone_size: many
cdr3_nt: TGTGCCAGCAGCTTAACCGGACTTGAAGCTTTCTTT
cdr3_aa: CASSLTGLEAFF

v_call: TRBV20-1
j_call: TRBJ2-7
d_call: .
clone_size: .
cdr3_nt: TGCAGTGCTAGAAACCCAAGGGGCTACGAGCAGTACTTC
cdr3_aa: CSARNPRGYEQYF

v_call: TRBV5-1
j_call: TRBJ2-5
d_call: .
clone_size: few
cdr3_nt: TGCGCCAGCAGCTACGGGACGTTCCAAGAGACCCAGTACTTC
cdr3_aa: CASSYGTFQETQYF

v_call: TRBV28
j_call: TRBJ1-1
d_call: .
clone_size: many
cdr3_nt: TGTGCCAGCACCTCTGGGGGGCTTGAAGCTTTCTTT
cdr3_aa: CASTSGGLEAFF

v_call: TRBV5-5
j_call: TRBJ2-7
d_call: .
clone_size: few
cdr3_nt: TGTGCCAGCAGCTTGGCCGCGGTAGACGAGCAGTACTTC
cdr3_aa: CASSLAAVDEQYF

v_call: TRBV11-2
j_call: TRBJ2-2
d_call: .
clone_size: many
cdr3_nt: TGTGCCAGCAGCTTAGAGGGGTCCGGGGAGCTGTTTTTT
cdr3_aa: CASSLEGSGELFF

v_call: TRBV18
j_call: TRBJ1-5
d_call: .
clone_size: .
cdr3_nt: TGTGCCAGCTCACCAACAAAGGATCAGCCCCAGCATTTT
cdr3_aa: CASSPTKDQPQHF

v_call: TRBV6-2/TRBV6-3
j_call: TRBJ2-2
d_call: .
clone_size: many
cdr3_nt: TGTGCCAGCAGTTACTCGACTCGAGACCTCGTCCACACCGGGGAGCTGTTTTTT
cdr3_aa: CASSYSTRDLVHTGELFF

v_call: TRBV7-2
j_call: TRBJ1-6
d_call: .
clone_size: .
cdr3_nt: TGTGCCAGCAGCTCCAGTCCGGGCGTCGGGACACCCCTCCACTTT
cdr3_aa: CASSSSPGVGTPLHF

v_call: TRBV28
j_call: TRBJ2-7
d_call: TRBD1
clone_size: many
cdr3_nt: TGTGCCAGCAAAACAGGGGGACAGATCTATTACGAGCAGTACTTC
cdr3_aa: CASKTGGQIYYEQYF

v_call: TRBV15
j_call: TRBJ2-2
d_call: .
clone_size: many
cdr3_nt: TGTGCCACCAGAACGGGACGCAACACCGGGGAGCTGTTTTTT
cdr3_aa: CATRTGRNTGELFF

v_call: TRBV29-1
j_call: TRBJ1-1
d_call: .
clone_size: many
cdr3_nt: TGCAGCGTCAGAGCGGGGGGCAGCACTGAAGCTTTCTTT
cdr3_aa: CSVRAGGSTEAFF

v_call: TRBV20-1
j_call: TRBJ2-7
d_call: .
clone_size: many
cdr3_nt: TGCAGTGCTAGTATAGGCTCCGAGCAGTACTTC
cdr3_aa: CSASIGSEQYF

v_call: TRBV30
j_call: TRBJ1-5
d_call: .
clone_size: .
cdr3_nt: TGTGCCTGGAGTGTAAGGAGGGCCTATCAGCCCCAGCATTTT
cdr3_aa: CAWSVRRAYQPQHF

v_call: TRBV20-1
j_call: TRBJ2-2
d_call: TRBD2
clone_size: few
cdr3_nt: TGCAGTGCTAGTCCCGGGACTAGCGGTCCCCGGGAGCTGTTTTTT
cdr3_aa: CSASPGTSGPRELFF

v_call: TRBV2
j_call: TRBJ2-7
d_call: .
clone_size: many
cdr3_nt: TGTGCCAGCAGTGTTAGCCCCTATAATGAGCAGTACTTC
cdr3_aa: CASSVSPYNEQYF

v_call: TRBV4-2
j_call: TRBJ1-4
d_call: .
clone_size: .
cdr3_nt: TGTGCCAGCAGCCCGTCTGCAGGTGAAAAACTGTTTTTT
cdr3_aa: CASSPSAGEKLFF

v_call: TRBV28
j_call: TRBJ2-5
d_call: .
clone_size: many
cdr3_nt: TGTGCCAGCAGCGGTTGGGGAAACCGCGCTCAAGAGACCCAGTACTTC
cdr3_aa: CASSGWGNRAQETQYF

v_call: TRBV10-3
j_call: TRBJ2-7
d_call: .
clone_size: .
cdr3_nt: TGTGCCATCAGTGACACGAGCTCCTACGAGCAGTACTTC
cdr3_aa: CAISDTSSYEQYF

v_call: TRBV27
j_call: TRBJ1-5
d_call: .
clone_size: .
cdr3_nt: TGTGCCAGCAAGCAGGGGTGGAACGGCAATCAGCCCCAGCATTTT
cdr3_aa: CASKQGWNGNQPQHF

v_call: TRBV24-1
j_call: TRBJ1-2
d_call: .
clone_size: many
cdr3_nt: TGTGCCACCAGTGACGCGGACATTACAGGGCCTGGCTACACCTTC
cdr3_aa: CATSDADITGPGYTF

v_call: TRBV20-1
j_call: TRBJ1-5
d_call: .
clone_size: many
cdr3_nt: TGCAGTGCTAGAGAGGAAAAGGACAATCAGCCCCAGCATTTT
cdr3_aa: CSAREEKDNQPQHF

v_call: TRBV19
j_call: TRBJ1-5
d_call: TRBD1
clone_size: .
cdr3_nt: TGTGCCAGTACCCTAGGGGGGCAGGGGGGTCAGCCCCAGCATTTT
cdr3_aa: CASTLGGQGGQPQHF

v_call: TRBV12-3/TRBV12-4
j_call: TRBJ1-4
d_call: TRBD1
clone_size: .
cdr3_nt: TGTGCCAGCAGTTTTATGTTTCGGACAGGGGATGAAAAACTGTTTTTT
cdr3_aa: CASSFMFRTGDEKLFF

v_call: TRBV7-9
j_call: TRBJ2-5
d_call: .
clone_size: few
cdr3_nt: TGTGCCAGCAGCTCCCCCGGGCTCCAAGAAGAGACCCAGTACTTC
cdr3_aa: CASSSPGLQEETQYF

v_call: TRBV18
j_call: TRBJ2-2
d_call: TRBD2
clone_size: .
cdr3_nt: TGTGCCAGCTCACGACTAGCGGACGCGAACACCGGGGAGCTGTTTTTT
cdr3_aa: CASSRLADANTGELFF

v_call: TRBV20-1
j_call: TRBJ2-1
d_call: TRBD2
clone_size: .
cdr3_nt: TGCAGTGCCTTGGGACTAGCGGGCCTCTACAATGAGCAGTTCTTC
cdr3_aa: CSALGLAGLYNEQFF

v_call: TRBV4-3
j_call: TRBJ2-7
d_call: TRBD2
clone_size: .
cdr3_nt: TGCGCCAGCAGCCAGGCACGGGGGGGCTACGAGCAGTACTTC
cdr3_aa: CASSQARGGYEQYF

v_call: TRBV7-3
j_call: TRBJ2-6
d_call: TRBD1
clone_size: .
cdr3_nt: TGTGCCAGCATGACTTGGGACAGTTTTACATCTGGGGCCAACGTCCTGACTTTC
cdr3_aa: CASMTWDSFTSGANVLTF